This entry describes one TCR beta chain. These data are taken from a study of lymphopenia after photon versus proton radiotherapy. Trimming took 5 bases from V and 0 from J, leaving 8 bases between them. CDR1 is SGHAT and CDR2 is FQNNGV in the germline V gene. CDR3 size: 14 residues. Clones were sequenced by immunoSEQ multiplex PCR, and TCRdb holds only the in-frame ones, with some missing. The sample has 35,000 to 40,000 clones; 70% to 90% are singletons. V gene TRBV11-2 combines with J gene TRBJ2-1; D unclear. This specimen consisted of peripheral blood, obtained from a patient treated with photon-based radiotherapy. This sequence was found in a man aged 50-59 years with gastric cancer. The CDR3 protein is CASSQASSYNEQFF. CDR3 nucleotide sequence: TGTGCCAGCAGCCAAGCCAGCTCCTACAATGAGCAGTTCTTC. Looking up the rest from reference TRBV11-2 and TRBJ2-1 gives the full variable domain: EAGVAQSPRYKIIEKRQSVAFWCNPISGHATLYWYQQILGQGPKLLIQFQNNGVVDDSQLPKDRFSAERLKGVDSTLKIQPAKLEDSAVYLCASSQASSYNEQFFGPGTRLTVL.